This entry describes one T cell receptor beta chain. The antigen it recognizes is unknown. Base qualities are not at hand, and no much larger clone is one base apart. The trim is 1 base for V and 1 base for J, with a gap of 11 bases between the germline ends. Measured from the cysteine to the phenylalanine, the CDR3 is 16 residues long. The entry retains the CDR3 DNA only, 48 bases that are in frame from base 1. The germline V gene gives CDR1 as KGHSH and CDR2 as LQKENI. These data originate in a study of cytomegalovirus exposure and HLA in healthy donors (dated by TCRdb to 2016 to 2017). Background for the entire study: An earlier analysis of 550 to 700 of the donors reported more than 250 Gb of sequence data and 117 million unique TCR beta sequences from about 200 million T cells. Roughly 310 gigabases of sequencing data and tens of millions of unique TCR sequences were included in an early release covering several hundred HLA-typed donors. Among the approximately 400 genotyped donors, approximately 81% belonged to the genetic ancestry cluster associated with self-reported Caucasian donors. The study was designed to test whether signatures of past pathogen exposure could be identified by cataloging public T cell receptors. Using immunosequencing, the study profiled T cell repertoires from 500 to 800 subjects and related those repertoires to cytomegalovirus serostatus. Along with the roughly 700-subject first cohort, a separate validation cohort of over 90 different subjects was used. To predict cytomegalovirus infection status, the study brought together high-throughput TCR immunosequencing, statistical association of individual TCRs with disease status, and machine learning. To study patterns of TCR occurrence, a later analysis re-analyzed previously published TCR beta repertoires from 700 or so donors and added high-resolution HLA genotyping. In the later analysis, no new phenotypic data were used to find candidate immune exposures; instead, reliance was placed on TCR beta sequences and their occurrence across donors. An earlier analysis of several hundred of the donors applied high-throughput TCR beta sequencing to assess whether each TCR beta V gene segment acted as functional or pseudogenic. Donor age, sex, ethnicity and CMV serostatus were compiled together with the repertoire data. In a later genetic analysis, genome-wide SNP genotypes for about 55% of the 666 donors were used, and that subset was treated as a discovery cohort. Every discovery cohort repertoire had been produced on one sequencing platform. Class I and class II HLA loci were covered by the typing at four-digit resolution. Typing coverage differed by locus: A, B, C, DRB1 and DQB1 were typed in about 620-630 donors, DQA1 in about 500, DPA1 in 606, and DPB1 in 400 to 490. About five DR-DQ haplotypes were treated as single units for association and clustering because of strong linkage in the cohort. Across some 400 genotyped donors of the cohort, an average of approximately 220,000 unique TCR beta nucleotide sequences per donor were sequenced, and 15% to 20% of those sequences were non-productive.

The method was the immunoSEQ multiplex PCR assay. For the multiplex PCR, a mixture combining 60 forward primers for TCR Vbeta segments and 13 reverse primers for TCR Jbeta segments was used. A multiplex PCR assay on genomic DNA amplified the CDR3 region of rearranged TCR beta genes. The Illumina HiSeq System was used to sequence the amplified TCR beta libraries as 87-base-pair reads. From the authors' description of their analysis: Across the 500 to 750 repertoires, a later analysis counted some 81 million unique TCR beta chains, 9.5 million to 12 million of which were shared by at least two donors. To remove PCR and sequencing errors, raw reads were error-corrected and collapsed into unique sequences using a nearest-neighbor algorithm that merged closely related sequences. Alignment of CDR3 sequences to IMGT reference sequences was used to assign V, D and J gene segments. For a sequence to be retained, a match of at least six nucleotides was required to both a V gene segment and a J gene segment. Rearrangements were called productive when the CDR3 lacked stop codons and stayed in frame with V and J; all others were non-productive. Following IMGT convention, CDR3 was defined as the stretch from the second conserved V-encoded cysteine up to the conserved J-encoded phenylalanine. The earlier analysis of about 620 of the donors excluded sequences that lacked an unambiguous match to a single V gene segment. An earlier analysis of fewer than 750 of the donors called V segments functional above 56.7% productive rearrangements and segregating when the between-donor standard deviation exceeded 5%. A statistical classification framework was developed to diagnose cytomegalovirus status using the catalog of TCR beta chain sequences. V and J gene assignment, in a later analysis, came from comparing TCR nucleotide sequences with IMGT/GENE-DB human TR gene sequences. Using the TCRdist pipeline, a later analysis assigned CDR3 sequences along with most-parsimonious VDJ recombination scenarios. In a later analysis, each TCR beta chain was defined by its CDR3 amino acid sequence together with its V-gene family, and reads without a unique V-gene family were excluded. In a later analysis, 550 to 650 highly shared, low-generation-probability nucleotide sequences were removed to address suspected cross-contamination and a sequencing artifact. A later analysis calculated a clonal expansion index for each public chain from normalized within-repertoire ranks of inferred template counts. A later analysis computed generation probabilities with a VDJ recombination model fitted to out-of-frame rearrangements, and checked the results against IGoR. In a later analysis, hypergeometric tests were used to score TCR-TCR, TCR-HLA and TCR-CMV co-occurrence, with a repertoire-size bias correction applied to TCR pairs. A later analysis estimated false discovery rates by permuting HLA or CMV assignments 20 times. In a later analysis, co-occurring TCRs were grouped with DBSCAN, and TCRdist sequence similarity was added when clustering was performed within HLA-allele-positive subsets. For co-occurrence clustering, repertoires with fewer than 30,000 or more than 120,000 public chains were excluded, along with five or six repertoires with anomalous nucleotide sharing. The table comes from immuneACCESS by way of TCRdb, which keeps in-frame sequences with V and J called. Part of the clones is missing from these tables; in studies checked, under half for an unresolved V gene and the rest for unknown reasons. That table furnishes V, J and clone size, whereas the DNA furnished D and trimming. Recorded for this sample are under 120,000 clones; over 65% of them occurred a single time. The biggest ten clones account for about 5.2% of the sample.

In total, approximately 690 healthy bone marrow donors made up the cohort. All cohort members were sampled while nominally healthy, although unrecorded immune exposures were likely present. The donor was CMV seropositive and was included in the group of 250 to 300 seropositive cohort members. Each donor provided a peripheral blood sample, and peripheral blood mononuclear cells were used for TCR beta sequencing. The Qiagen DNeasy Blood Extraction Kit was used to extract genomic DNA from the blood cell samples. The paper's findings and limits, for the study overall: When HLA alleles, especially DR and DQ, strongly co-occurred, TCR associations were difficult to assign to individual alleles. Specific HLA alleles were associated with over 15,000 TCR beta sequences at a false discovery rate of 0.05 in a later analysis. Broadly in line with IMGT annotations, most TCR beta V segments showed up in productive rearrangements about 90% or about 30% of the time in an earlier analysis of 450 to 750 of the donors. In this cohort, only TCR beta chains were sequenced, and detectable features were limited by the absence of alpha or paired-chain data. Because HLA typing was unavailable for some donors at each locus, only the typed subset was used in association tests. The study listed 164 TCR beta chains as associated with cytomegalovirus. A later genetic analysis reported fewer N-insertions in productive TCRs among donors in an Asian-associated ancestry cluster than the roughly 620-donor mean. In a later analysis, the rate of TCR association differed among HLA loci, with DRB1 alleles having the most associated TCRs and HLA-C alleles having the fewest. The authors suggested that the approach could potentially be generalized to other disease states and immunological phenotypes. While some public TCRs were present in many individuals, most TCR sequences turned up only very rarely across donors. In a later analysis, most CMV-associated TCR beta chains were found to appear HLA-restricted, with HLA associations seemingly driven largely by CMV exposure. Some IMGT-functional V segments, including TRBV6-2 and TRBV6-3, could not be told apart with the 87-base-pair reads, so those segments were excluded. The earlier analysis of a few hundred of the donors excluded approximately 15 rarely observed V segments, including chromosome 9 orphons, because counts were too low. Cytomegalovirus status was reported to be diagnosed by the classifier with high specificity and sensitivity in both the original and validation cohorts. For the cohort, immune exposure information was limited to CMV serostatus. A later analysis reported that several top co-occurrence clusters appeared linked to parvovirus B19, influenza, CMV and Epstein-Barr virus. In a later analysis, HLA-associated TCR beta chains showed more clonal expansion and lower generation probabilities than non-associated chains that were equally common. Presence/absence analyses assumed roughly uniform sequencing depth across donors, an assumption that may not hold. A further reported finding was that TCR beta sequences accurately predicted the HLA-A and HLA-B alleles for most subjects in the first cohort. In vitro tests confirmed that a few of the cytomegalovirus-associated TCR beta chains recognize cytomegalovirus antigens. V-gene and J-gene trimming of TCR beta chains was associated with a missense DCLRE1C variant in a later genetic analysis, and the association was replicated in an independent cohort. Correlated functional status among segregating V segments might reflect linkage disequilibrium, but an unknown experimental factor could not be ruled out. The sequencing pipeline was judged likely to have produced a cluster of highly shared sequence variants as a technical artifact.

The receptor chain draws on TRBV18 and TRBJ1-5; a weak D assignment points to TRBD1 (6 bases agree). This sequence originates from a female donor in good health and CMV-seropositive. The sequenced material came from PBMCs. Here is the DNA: TGTGCCAGCTCACCACGGGGACAAATAAGCAATCAGCCCCAGCATTTT. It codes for CASSPRGQISNQPQHF. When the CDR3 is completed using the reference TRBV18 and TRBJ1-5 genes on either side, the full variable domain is NAGVMQNPRHLVRRRGQEARLRCSPMKGHSHVYWYRQLPEEGLKFMVYLQKENIIDESGMPKERFSAEFPKEGPSILRIQQVVRGDSAAYFCASSPRGQISNQPQHFGDGTRLSIL.